This TCR beta chain was recovered during a study of STAT3 mutations in large granular lymphocyte leukemia. Study-level points and caveats: Samples missed the first appearance of the clone. In some patients, a small highly pathogenic clone possibly went undetected. In T-cell large granular lymphocyte leukemia, about half of patients showed multiple immunodominant subclonotypes. TCR clonotype switching after therapy occurred in about 35% of the 18 patients.

Some 41,000 productive templates were obtained per sample on average. Profiling relied on immunoSEQ multiplex PCR, and the TCRdb table lists in-frame clones only, not all of them. The sample shows about 42,000 clones, 80% to 85% of them seen only once. Deletions cut 3 bases from V and 5 bases from J, with 7 bases between. The CDR3 totals 12 residues. Per the germline V gene, CDR1 is LGHNT and CDR2 is FRNRAP. Of note for this clone: Its antigen remains unknown.

Sequencing used PBMCs. The chain combines TRBV12-5 with TRBJ1-2; D is uncertain. The sequence derives from a human donor with T large granular lymphocyte leukemia. Some clones in this sample may be carry-over from other donors' samples. CDR3 nucleotide sequence: TGTGCTAGTGGTTTAGGAGGATATGGCTACACCTTC. It translates to CASGLGGYGYTF.